This is a list of T cell receptor beta chains from one sample in a study of T cell responses to AZD1222 COVID-19 vaccine. The table came from immunoSEQ multiplex PCR; TCRdb's copy has only in-frame clones and leaves some out. The table records 150,000 or so clones, more than 90% of them present only once. This sample comprised peripheral blood, obtained on day 0 of AZD1222 vaccination. All receptors derive from an adult in good health. Each CDR3 is given with its conserved first and last residue.

>TRBV13
CASSIAGGQATQYF
>TRBV25-1
CASSAQGALAGELFF
>TRBV3-1/TRBV3-2
CASSQEHYRDRAFF
>TRBV10-3
CAISVGGGRTGRTTRANEQFF
>TRBV11-3
CASSLDFDTSGRVYEQFF
>TRBV15
CATVEQGRGNQPQHF
>TRBV5-1
CASSSWTGGLNTEAFF
>TRBV2
CASSAEGNRGGYGYTF
>TRBV6-6
CASSYLEGTSEAFF
>TRBV7-2
CASSLGGGQGSPLHF
>TRBV25-1
CASSRIRSEQYF
>TRBV19
CASTPDWNTEAFF
>TRBV5-1
CASSLALAGGYNEQFF
>TRBV6-5
CASTPTGFEQYF
>TRBV14
CASSPQGRNTEAFF
>TRBV2
CASILLAGAENNEQFF
>TRBV18
CASSPQGADTEAFF
>TRBV5-1
CASSLGTSGNMGEQFF
>TRBV5-8
CASSSPGQGDTDTQYF
>TRBV5-1
CASSLDGAYEQYF
>TRBV11-3
CASSPGWNTEAFF
>TRBV3-1/TRBV3-2
CASSQGDRGGSPLHF
>TRBV6-5
CASHTRWGAGYEQYF